Each of the 31 T cell receptor beta chains below was sequenced from the same sample in a study of cytotoxic CD8 clonotypes in ibrutinib-treated CLL. Libraries were prepared by immunoSEQ multiplex PCR; TCRdb keeps only in-frame clonotypes and omits some of them. Counted here are 190,000 or so clones, about 72% occurring once; the ten biggest clones make up around an eighth. This specimen consisted of PBMCs, obtained after 24 months of ibrutinib treatment. Every receptor here comes from a human donor with chronic lymphocytic leukemia.

The chain carries TRBV12-5 and TRBJ2-1; D possibly corresponds to TRBD2 (6 bases). This CDR3 contains 12 residues. Germline V CDR1 and CDR2: LGHNT, FRNRAP. The germline V and J ends were trimmed by 4 bases and 7 bases, with 8 bases remaining between them. DNA of the CDR3: TGTGCTAGTGGTTGGGCGGGGAATGAGCAGTTCTTC. It specifies CASGWAGNEQFF.

This clone was detected once. The genes are TRBV6-9 and TRBJ2-7; TRBD1 might be the D (6 bases). The CDR3 extends over 13 amino acids. Germline values: CDR1 MNHGY, CDR2 SVAAGI. The V end was cut by 7 bases, the J end by 7 bases, with 17 bases between. Here the CDR3 DNA reads TGTGCCAGCACCCGAGAGGGGGTCGGTGAGCAGTACTTC. Its protein product is CASTREGVGEQYF.

The gene calls are TRBV5-1 and TRBJ2-7; 7 bases agree with TRBD2. Germline V CDR1 and CDR2: SGHRS, YFSETQ. J lost 3 bases, V lost 4 bases, and 4 bases had no gene match. The CDR3 extends over 13 amino acids. The CDR3 DNA reads as TGCGCCAGCAGCCTGGGAGGGGACTACGAGCAGTACTTC. Translated, it gives CASSLGGDYEQYF.

The chain employs TRBV14 and TRBJ1-3; D gene uncertain. In germline, CDR1 is SGHDN, CDR2 FVKESK. CDR3 size: 11 residues. V lost 4 bases, J lost 3 bases, and 1 base lay in between. CDR3 sequence: CASSLGNTIYF. In DNA form, the CDR3 reads TGTGCCAGCAGCCTTGGAAACACCATATATTTT.

The V and J genes are TRBV7-2 and TRBJ2-6; perhaps TRBD2 as D (7 bases). Per the germline V gene, CDR1 is SGHTA and CDR2 is FQGNSA. The V and J ends lost 1 base and 3 bases respectively, with 19 bases between them. This CDR3 region has 19 residues. The CDR3 loop reads CASSLERLGGANGANVLTF. The CDR3 nucleotides are TGTGCCAGCAGCTTAGAGCGTTTAGGGGGGGCCAATGGGGCCAACGTCCTGACTTTC.

The rearrangement links TRBV6-6 to TRBJ2-5; the D is unclear. V was clipped by 0 bases and J by 4 bases, with 9 bases between them. Germline V gives CDR1 MNHNY, CDR2 SVGAGI (reference sequence). The CDR3 spans 14 residues. In DNA, the CDR3 is TGTGCCAGCAGTTACTCGGTGGGTGCAGAGACCCAGTACTTC. Translating gives CASSYSVGAETQYF.

The V and J genes are TRBV18 and TRBJ2-3, with unresolved D. This CDR3 comprises 12 residues. CDR1 is KGHSH and CDR2 is LQKENI in the germline V gene. The V end was cut by 8 bases, the J end by 3 bases, with 9 bases between. The CDR3 bases are TGTGCCAGCATGTTTGAGACAGATACGCAGTATTTT. Its protein is CASMFETDTQYF. Full variable domain (outside the CDR3, taken from reference TRBV18 and TRBJ2-3): NAGVMQNPRHLVRRRGQEARLRCSPMKGHSHVYWYRQLPEEGLKFMVYLQKENIIDESGMPKERFSAEFPKEGPSILRIQQVVRGDSAAYFCASMFETDTQYFGPGTRLTVL.

The rearrangement links TRBV19 to TRBJ2-5; D remains ambiguous. The CDR3 sequence is 15 residues long. Germline V CDR1 and CDR2: LNHDA, SQIVND (reference sequence). The V and J ends lost 3 bases and 5 bases respectively, with 16 bases between them. In nucleotides, the CDR3 is TGTGCCAGTAGTATCGGGCAGTCACTCACGGAGACCCAGTACTTC. Translation: CASSIGQSLTETQYF.

In this sample, this clone turned up a few times. V usage is TRBV5-1 and J usage is TRBJ1-5; D is unclear. This CDR3 comprises 13 residues. V gave up 1 base and J gave up 2 bases, with 4 bases separating them. Germline V lookup: CDR1 SGHRS, CDR2 YFSETQ. The CDR3 region has the DNA TGCGCCAGCAGCTTGACTGGCAATCAGCCCCAGCATTTT. As protein: CASSLTGNQPQHF.

The chain uses TRBV27 and TRBJ2-7; 8 bases fit TRBD2. The V gene end was trimmed by 6 bases and the J gene end by 1 base; junction bases not matched to a gene: 11. CDR3 length: 16 residues. Germline CDR1 MNHEY, CDR2 SMNVEV (reference sequence). CDR3 residues: CASSLTRGLVSYEQYF. The DNA of the CDR3 is TGTGCCAGCAGCTTAACAAGGGGACTAGTTTCCTACGAGCAGTACTTC.

The chain recombines TRBV19 with TRBJ1-4, with D possibly TRBD1 on 5 matching bases. The CDR3 totals 15 residues. CDR1 and CDR2 from the germline V gene are LNHDA and SQIVND (reference sequence). The V gene lost 5 bases and the J gene lost 0 bases, with 10 bases spanning the gap. This chain's CDR3 is CASSDPGSTNEKLFF. The CDR3 DNA sequence: TGTGCCAGTAGTGACCCAGGGTCAACTAATGAAAAACTGTTTTTT.

This chain joins TRBV5-1 and TRBJ2-7, with 8 positions matching TRBD1. The V gene's germline CDR1 is SGHRS and CDR2 YFSETQ. V lost 0 bases to trimming and J lost 2 bases; unmatched junction nucleotides: 13. This CDR3 is 18 amino acids long. CDR3 loop: CASSLASPGTGIAYEQYF. For the CDR3, the DNA is TGCGCCAGCAGCTTGGCCTCCCCTGGGACAGGAATTGCCTACGAGCAGTACTTC.

V and J are TRBV7-9 and TRBJ2-7; D not resolved. The germline V gene has CDR1 SEHNR and CDR2 FQNEAQ (reference sequence). The CDR3 has 12 amino acids. V lost 2 bases and J lost 5, with 7 bases in between. This CDR3 reads CASSLSPDEQYF. The DNA of the CDR3 is TGTGCCAGCAGCTTATCCCCGGACGAGCAGTACTTC.

V and J are TRBV28 and TRBJ2-2, with D possibly being TRBD1 (5 bases). Trimming left V 2 bases short and J 6 bases short, with 13 bases between. CDR1 is MDHEN and CDR2 is SYDVKM in the germline V gene. The CDR3 extends over 15 amino acids. CDR3 in DNA: TGTGCCAGCAGTTTACACCGACAGACCTCCGGGGAGCTGTTTTTT. Translation gives CASSLHRQTSGELFF.

The sample holds a few counts of this clone. This chain connects TRBV11-1 to TRBJ2-7; 10 bases align to TRBD1. CDR3 length: 14 amino acids. Germline V gives CDR1 SGHAT, CDR2 FQDESV (reference sequence). The V and J ends lost 4 bases and 2 bases, in that order; junction bases with no gene match: 2. CDR3 loop: CASSSTGGPYEQYF. In DNA form, the CDR3 reads TGTGCCAGCAGCTCGACAGGGGGCCCCTACGAGCAGTACTTC.

This chain uses TRBV7-9 with TRBJ1-4; TRBD1 is a possible D gene (6 bases). Looked up from germline, CDR1 is SEHNR and CDR2 is FQNEAQ (reference sequence). Trimming shortened V by 2 bases and J by 5 bases, and 12 bases separated the two germline ends. This CDR3 region has 15 residues. This chain's CDR3 is CASSLYGQQNEKLFF. DNA of the CDR3: TGTGCCAGCAGCTTATATGGACAGCAGAATGAAAAACTGTTTTTT. Full variable domain (remainder filled in from reference TRBV7-9 and TRBJ1-4): DTGVSQNPRHKITKRGQNVTFRCDPISEHNRLYWYRQTLGQGPEFLTYFQNEAQLEKSRLLSDRFSAERPKGSFSTLEIQRTEQGDSAMYLCASSLYGQQNEKLFFGSGTQLSVL.

The V and J genes are TRBV20-1 and TRBJ2-1; unclear D gene. The CDR3 has 11 residues. Trimming took off 4 bases at V and 10 bases at J, with 11 bases between the two ends. CDR1 is DFQATT and CDR2 is SNEGSKA in the germline V gene (reference sequence). The CDR3 region has the DNA TGCAGTGCTAAACTATCTGGGGAGCAGTTCTTC. As protein: CSAKLSGEQFF.

This clone has only one observation. The V gene is TRBV5-1, the J gene TRBJ2-1, with D uncertain. With 0 bases removed from V and 8 bases from J, the gap between germline ends came to 15 bases. The CDR3 is 15 residues long. The germline V gene encodes CDR1 SGHRS and CDR2 YFSETQ. The CDR3 bases are TGCGCCAGCAGCTTGGGGTCGAGGCCTTCGGATGAGCAGTTCTTC. Protein product: CASSLGSRPSDEQFF.

The chain links TRBV5-5 to TRBJ2-7; 11 positions match TRBD2. This CDR3 contains 15 residues. CDR1 is SGHKS and CDR2 is YYEKEE in the germline V gene (reference sequence). V lost 0 bases and J lost 4; bases outside the gene matches: 3. The CDR3 region has the DNA TGTGCCAGCAGCTTGGGTGTAGCGGGAGGGTACGAGCAGTACTTC. Amino acids: CASSLGVAGGYEQYF.

In this sample, this clone turned up once. The chain combines TRBV30 with TRBJ1-4; 9 positions match TRBD1. CDR1 is GTSNPN and CDR2 is SVGIG in the germline V gene (reference sequence). The V segment lost 5 bases and the J segment 11 bases; nucleotides outside the gene matches: 9. The length of the CDR3 is 13 residues. The CDR3 region is CAWSGQGPSKLFF. CDR3 nucleotides: TGTGCCTGGTCAGGACAGGGGCCGTCGAAACTGTTTTTT.

This chain links TRBV7-6 with TRBJ2-1; TRBD2 agrees at 13 bases. The CDR3 contains 15 residues. Germline V gives CDR1 SGHVS, CDR2 FNYEAQ. The J segment lost 9 bases and the V segment lost 1 base, leaving 3 bases of the junction unmatched. CDR3 sequence reads: CASSLEGLAGTEQFF. CDR3 sequence (DNA): TGTGCCAGCAGCTTAGAGGGACTAGCGGGAACTGAGCAGTTCTTC.

This rearrangement joins TRBV7-9 to TRBJ1-2, with TRBD1 as a possible D gene (5 bases). Germline assignment: CDR1 SEHNR and CDR2 FQNEAQ (reference sequence). This CDR3 comprises 15 residues. V shed 1 base and J shed 6 bases, with 15 bases lying between them. CDR3 bases: TGTGCCAGCAGCTTAGGGGGCCACATCGGAGATGGCTACACCTTC. Protein sequence: CASSLGGHIGDGYTF.

The chain employs TRBV5-1 and TRBJ1-2, with D unclear. Germline V lookup: CDR1 SGHRS, CDR2 YFSETQ. This CDR3 has 15 residues. With 3 bases removed from V and 3 bases from J, the gap between germline ends came to 15 bases. CDR3 amino acids: CASSYGTGVDYGYTF. CDR3 bases: TGCGCCAGCAGCTACGGCACGGGAGTCGACTATGGCTACACCTTC.

The rearrangement links TRBV25-1 to TRBJ2-2, with 8 bases fitting TRBD2. Germline CDR1 MGHDK, CDR2 SYGVNS. The CDR3 contains 18 residues. After removal of 4 bases from V and 4 bases from J, the junction contained 14 bases not matched to a gene. Here the CDR3 DNA reads TGTGCCAGCAGTGGGGAGATTCCGGGACTAGAATTCACCGGGGAGCTGTTTTTT. It is translated as CASSGEIPGLEFTGELFF.

The chain employs TRBV5-4 and TRBJ1-4; 7 nucleotides line up with TRBD1. The V gene's germline CDR1 is SGHNT and CDR2 YYREEE (reference sequence). Trimming took 2 bases from V and 8 from J; bases not matched to a gene: 9. The CDR3 extends over 15 amino acids. As DNA, the CDR3 is TGTGCCAGCAGCTTCAAAGACAGGGATTACGAAAAACTGTTTTTT. Translation gives CASSFKDRDYEKLFF.

V and J are TRBV4-1 and TRBJ1-5, with a possible D match to TRBD1 (6 bases). CDR1 is MGHRA and CDR2 is YSYEKL in the germline V gene. This CDR3 has 15 residues. V lost 0 bases and J lost 5, with 11 bases in between. CDR3: CASSQDPAGDQPQHF. The CDR3 nucleotides read TGCGCCAGCAGCCAAGATCCGGCAGGGGATCAGCCCCAGCATTTT.

The chain couples TRBV21-1 to TRBJ2-1; the DNA was not compared with TRBD2, the D call given in the table. TRBV21-1 is classified as a pseudogene. The CDR3 has 15 amino acids. CDR3 amino acids: CASSQGEGRGNEQFF. The CDR3 DNA sequence: TGTGCCAGCAGCCAAGGGGAGGGGAGGGGGAATGAGCAGTTCTTC.

The chain is built from TRBV5-4 and TRBJ2-7; D is unresolved. Germline-derived CDR1 and CDR2 are SGHNT and YYREEE (reference sequence). The CDR3 runs to 15 residues. V was pared by 1 base and J by 0 bases, with 11 bases between. CDR3 DNA: TGTGCCAGCAGCTTGCAGTCAGGTTACTCCTACGAGCAGTACTTC. Amino acid sequence: CASSLQSGYSYEQYF.

The chain employs TRBV6-1 and TRBJ2-5; 8 nucleotides align to TRBD1. Losses at the gene ends were 4 bases for V and 6 bases for J; bases not matched to a gene: 7. The CDR3 consists of 14 residues. Germline V lookup: CDR1 MNHNS, CDR2 SASEGT. The CDR3 DNA sequence: TGTGCCAGCAGTGCGTCAGGGGGCAGAAAGACCCAGTACTTC. Its protein is CASSASGGRKTQYF.

V gene TRBV7-2 combines with J gene TRBJ2-4, with D maybe TRBD2 (5 bases). The length of the CDR3 is 15 residues. Trimming stripped 5 bases from V and 8 bases from J, with 19 bases between. Germline V gene data show CDR1 as SGHTA and CDR2 as FQGNSA. Written as DNA, the CDR3 is TGTGCCAGCAGCACCGGACCGGGCCTCGGGGACATTCAGTACTTC. Translated: CASSTGPGLGDIQYF.

The chain has TRBV11-3 and TRBJ2-3, with D unclear. The germline V gene encodes CDR1 SGHNT and CDR2 YENEEA. The CDR3 extends over 14 amino acids. V was shortened by 1 base and J by 4 bases, with 9 bases between the two germline ends. The CDR3 DNA follows: TGTGCCAGCAGCTTAGGATTAGCCCCAGATACGCAGTATTTT. Translating it yields CASSLGLAPDTQYF.